This TCR beta chain derives from a study of T cell responses to AZD1222 COVID-19 vaccine (dated by TCRdb to the early 2020s). Regarding the research as a whole: AZD1222 recipients with second doses at about 4 weeks or about 12 weeks were pooled, because spike-specific TCR depth and breadth did not differ between schedules. A total of 230 to 250 trial participants underwent TCR sequencing, of whom 200 to 220 had received two doses of AZD1222 and about 25 had received two doses of the MenACWY control vaccine. Trial participants were enrolled into age subgroups of 18-55, 56-69 and 70-plus years, which contained around 140, 26 and 57 TCR-sequenced participants, respectively.

The CDR3 regions of human TCRbeta chains were analyzed by immunosequencing. The authors processed their data as follows. TCRs in the repertoires were compared against a reference library of SARS-CoV-2-specific TCRs that had been generated with the MIRA antigen-specificity platform. Breadth meant the fraction of unique TCRs that were SARS-CoV-2-associated, whereas depth meant the fraction of total T cells that were SARS-CoV-2-associated. Using the MIRA data, every spike-specific TCR was mapped to the spike region that the TCR reacted to and assigned to either a CD4 or a CD8 class. Log10-transformed breadth and depth values were compared by one-way ANOVA with Sidak's multiple comparisons tests. What TCRdb holds here is the immuneACCESS table cut down to in-frame rearrangements. Part of the clones is not present; checked against another copy, under half of the missing clones reflect an unresolved V gene, and the others are unexplained. V and J calls and clone size come straight from that table; D and trimming were deduced from the DNA. This sample lists more than 100,000 clones; 85% to 95% were detected once. The top ten clonotypes cover 1.5% to 2% of the sample.

Only one count was recorded for this clone. The specificity of this receptor is unknown. No base qualities exist here, and no much larger clone lies one base off it. V and J lose 6 bases and 2 bases, and a span of 3 bases separates them. The CDR3 contains 11 residues, cysteine and phenylalanine counted. The entry retains the CDR3 DNA only, 33 bases that are in frame from base 1. This specimen's time point label, interpreted: baseline before first vaccination. The vaccinee samples were drawn from two UK trials, COV001 and COV002, one of which was a single-blind randomized controlled phase 2/3 trial testing AZD1222 (ChAdOx1 nCoV-19) in healthy adults. For TCRbeta chain sequencing, PBMC samples from trial participants were taken at day 0 and at day 28 after the second dose. Broader findings and caveats from the paper: Participants were mostly white British, with more females than males. The authors suggested clonal diversity may have been underestimated. Reportedly, almost half of the unique spike-specific TCRs recognized epitopes lying outside the regions that are mutated in the B.1.351 and B.1.1.7 variants. Conclusions about previously exposed vaccinees were limited because only 5 or 6 AZD1222 recipients were SARS-CoV-2 seropositive at baseline. Because no day 14 peak-response samples were available, repertoires were characterized only after the peak T cell response. After two AZD1222 doses, spike-specific TCR breadth and depth were significantly higher than at day 0 and than in MenACWY recipients. The vaccine-associated CD4 TCRs covered the entire spike protein, and the dominant responses fell in regions 160-218 and 743-854. In the small 56-69-year group, the increase in depth fell short of significance, most likely because of low power.

The sample in question was peripheral blood, obtained on day 0 of AZD1222 vaccination. This TCR derives from an adult in good health. The chain joins TRBV12-3 or TRBV12-4 to TRBJ2-3; no D segment can be confidently identified. The CDR3 reads as follows: CASRATDTQYF. The nucleotides are TGTGCCAGCAGGGCCACAGATACGCAGTATTTT.